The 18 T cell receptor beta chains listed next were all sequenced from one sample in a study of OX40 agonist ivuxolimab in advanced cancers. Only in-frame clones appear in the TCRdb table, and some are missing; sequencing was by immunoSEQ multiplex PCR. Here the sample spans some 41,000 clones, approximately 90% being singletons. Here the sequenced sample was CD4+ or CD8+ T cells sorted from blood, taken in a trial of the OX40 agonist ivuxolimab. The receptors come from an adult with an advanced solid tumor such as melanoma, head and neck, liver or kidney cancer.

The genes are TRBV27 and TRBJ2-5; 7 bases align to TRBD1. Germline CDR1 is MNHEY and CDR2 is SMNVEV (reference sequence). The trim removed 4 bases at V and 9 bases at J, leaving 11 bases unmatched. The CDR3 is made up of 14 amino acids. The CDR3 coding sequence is TGTGCCAGCAGTTCGCACGGGACAGAGGTTGCCCAGTACTTC. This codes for CASSSHGTEVAQYF.

The CDR3 DNA sequence: TGCGCCAGCAGCCAAGTCTCGAACAGGGTCGGGGTTAAAGGCACTGAAGCTTTCTTT. It yields the protein CASSQVSNRVGVKGTEAFF. The chain employs TRBV4-1 and TRBJ1-1; D is possibly TRBD1 (6 bases). The germline V and J ends were trimmed by 1 base and 4 bases, with 25 bases remaining between them. CDR1 and CDR2 (germline): MGHRA, YSYEKL. The CDR3 consists of 19 residues.

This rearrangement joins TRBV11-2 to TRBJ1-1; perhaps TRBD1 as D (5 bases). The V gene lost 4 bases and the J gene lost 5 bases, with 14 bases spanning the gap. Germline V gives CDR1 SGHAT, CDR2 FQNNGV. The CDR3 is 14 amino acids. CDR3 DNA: TGTGCCAGCAGCTACAAGTCAGGGTTAACTGAAGCTTTCTTT. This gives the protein CASSYKSGLTEAFF.

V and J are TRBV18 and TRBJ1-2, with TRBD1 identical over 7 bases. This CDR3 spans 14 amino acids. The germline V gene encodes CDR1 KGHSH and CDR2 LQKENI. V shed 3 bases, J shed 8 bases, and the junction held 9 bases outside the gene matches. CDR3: CASSPGGQSPGYTF. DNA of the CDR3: TGTGCCAGCTCACCTGGGGGACAGTCGCCAGGCTACACCTTC.

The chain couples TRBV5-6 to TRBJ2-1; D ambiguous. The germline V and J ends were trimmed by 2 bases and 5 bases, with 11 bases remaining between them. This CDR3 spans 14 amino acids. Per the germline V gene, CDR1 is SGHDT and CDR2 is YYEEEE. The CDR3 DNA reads TGTGCCAGCAGCTTCCCAGCAACCGACAATGAGCAGTTCTTC. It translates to CASSFPATDNEQFF.

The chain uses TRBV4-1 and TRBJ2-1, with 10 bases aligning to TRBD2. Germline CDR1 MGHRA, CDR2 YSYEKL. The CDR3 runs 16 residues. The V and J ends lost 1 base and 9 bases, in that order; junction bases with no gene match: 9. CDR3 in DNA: TGCGCCAGCAGCCAAGCCCCAGCGGGGGGGCCCGGTGAGCAGTTCTTC. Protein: CASSQAPAGGPGEQFF.

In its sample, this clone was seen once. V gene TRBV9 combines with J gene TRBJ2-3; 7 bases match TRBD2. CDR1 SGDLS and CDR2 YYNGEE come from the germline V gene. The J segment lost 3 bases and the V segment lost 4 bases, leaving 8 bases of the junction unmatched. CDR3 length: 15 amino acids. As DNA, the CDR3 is TGTGCCAGCAGCCTCTTGGGGGGGGTAACAGATACGCAGTATTTT. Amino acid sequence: CASSLLGGVTDTQYF. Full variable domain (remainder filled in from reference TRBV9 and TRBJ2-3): DSGVTQTPKHLITATGQRVTLRCSPRSGDLSVYWYQQSLDQGLQFLIQYYNGEERAKGNILERFSAQQFPDLHSELNLSSLELGDSALYFCASSLLGGVTDTQYFGPGTRLTVL.

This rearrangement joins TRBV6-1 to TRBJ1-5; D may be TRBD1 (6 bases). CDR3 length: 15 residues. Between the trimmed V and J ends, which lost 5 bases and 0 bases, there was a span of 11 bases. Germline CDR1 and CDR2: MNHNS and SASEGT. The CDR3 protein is CASSPRGASNQPQHF. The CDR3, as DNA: TGTGCCAGCAGTCCCCGGGGGGCTAGCAATCAGCCCCAGCATTTT.

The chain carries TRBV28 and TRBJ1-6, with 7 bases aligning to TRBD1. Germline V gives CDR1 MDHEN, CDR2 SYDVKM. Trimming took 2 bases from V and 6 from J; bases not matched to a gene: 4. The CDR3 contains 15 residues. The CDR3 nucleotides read TGTGCCAGCAGTTTACCCCGACAGGGTAATTCACCCCTCCACTTT. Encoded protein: CASSLPRQGNSPLHF.

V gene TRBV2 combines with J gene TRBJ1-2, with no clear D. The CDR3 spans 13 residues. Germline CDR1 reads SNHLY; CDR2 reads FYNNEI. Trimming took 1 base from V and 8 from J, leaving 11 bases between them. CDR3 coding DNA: TGTGCCAGCAGTGAAGGGCCGCCCTCGGGCTACACCTTC. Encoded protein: CASSEGPPSGYTF.

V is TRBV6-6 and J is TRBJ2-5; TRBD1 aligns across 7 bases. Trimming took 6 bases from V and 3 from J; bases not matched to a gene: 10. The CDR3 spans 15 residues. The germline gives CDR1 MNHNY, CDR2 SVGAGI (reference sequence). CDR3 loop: CASRDLGQVKETQYF. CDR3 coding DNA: TGTGCCAGCAGGGACCTAGGACAGGTGAAAGAGACCCAGTACTTC.

CDR3 protein: CAHRESAGTEAFF. In DNA form, the CDR3 reads TGTGCTCATCGGGAGTCCGCGGGCACTGAAGCTTTCTTT. The rearrangement uses TRBV18 and TRBJ1-1, with D uncertain. The CDR3 spans 13 residues. CDR1 and CDR2 (germline): KGHSH, LQKENI. Full variable domain (outside the CDR3, taken from reference TRBV18 and TRBJ1-1): NAGVMQNPRHLVRRRGQEARLRCSPMKGHSHVYWYRQLPEEGLKFMVYLQKENIIDESGMPKERFSAEFPKEGPSILRIQQVVRGDSAAYFCAHRESAGTEAFFGQGTRLTVV.

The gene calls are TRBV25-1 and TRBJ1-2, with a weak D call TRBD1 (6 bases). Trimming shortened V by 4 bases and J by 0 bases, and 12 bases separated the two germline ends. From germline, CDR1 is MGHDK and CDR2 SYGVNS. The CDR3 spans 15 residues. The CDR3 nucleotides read TGTGCCAGCAGTGCGGGGGCGCTAGCTAACTATGGCTACACCTTC. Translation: CASSAGALANYGYTF.

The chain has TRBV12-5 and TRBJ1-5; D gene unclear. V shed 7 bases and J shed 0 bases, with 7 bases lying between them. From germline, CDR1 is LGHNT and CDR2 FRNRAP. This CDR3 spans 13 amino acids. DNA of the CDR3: TGTGCTAGTGCCATTTATAGCAATCAGCCCCAGCATTTT. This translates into CASAIYSNQPQHF.

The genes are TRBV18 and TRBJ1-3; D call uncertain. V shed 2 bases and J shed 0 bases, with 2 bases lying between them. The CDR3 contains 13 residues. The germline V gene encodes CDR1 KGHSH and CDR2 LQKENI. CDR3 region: CASSPTSGNTIYF. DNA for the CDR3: TGTGCCAGCTCACCAACCTCTGGAAACACCATATATTTT.

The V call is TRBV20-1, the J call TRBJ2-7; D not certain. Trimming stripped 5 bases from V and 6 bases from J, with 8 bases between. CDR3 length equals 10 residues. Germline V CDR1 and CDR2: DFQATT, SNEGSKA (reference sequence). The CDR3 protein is CSAGVGEQYF. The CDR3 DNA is TGCAGTGCTGGAGTTGGCGAGCAGTACTTC.

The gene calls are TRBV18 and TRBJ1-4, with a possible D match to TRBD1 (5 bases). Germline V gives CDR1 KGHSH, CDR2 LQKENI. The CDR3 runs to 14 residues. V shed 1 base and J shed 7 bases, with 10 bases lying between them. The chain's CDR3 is CASSPRDLSEKLFF. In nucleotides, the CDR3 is TGTGCCAGCTCACCACGGGACCTCAGTGAAAAACTGTTTTTT. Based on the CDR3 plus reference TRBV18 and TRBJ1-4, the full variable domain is NAGVMQNPRHLVRRRGQEARLRCSPMKGHSHVYWYRQLPEEGLKFMVYLQKENIIDESGMPKERFSAEFPKEGPSILRIQQVVRGDSAAYFCASSPRDLSEKLFFGSGTQLSVL.

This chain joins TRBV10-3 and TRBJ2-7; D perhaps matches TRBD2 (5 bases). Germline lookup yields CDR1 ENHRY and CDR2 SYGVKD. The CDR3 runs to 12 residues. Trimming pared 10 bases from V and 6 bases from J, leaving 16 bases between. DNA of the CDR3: TGTGCCAGCCACCCTCAAGGAGGCGAGCAGTACTTC. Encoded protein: CASHPQGGEQYF.